The subject of this entry is one T cell receptor beta chain. The target antigen is unknown. Profiled with immunoSEQ multiplex PCR; TCRdb holds only in-frame clones, not every one. Of roughly 1.5 million clones listed, approximately 98% were seen once; the top ten hold less than 0.55%. The germline CDR1 and CDR2 sequences are LNHDA and SQIVND (reference sequence). V lost 3 bases to trimming and J lost 5 bases, with 17 bases between them. The CDR3 contains 16 residues. The source of the sample is a study of shared clonotypes between healthy human individuals. Study results and limitations: Generation probabilities were higher for clonotypes shared across all four sorted-subset donors than for unshared ones. Rarefaction analysis demonstrated incomplete sorted-subset sequencing notwithstanding large depth. In a handful of donors, around 5.5% of naive CD4 clonotypes appeared in common.

There were no recent acute infections or vaccinations among the donors, who were healthy HIV-negative adults. This clonotype originated in a man aged 25 to 40 in good health. V gene TRBV19 combines with J gene TRBJ1-5; tentatively, D is TRBD1 (5 bases). Sequencing was performed on naive CD4+ T cells sorted from blood. The sample's subset: CD45RA+ positively selected. Here the CDR3 DNA reads TGTGCCAGTAGTATCCAACCGACAGAATACTATCAGCCCCAGCATTTT. Amino acids: CASSIQPTEYYQPQHF.